A single sample is the source of the 4 T cell receptor beta chains below, sequenced in a study of CD8+ T cells in alopecia areata. Sequencing relied on a cDNA template that was reverse transcribed from extracted RNA. Sequencing was performed with immunoSEQ multiplex PCR; in TCRdb, only in-frame clones are kept and a portion is missing. The profile shows 150,000 or so clones, around 71% of them singletons. The sample's treatment: oral pan-JAK inhibitor, 5-10 mg twice daily. The source was CD4+ T cells sorted from blood, collected at week 4, from a patient treated with tofacitinib. The receptors originated from a human donor with alopecia areata.

This clone was detected a few times. The rearrangement joins TRBV29-1 to TRBJ2-1; D is unresolved. The CDR3 length is 14 residues. Trimming took 4 bases from V and 1 from J, leaving 11 bases between them. CDR1 and CDR2 from the germline V gene are SQVTM and ANQGSEA. CDR3 coding DNA: TGCAGCGTTGTTAAAGTTACTTCCTACAATGAGCAGTTCTTC. It codes for CSVVKVTSYNEQFF.

This sequence joins TRBV18 and TRBJ2-2; TRBD1 or TRBD2 may be the D gene (5 bases each). V was shortened by 1 base and J by 5 bases, with 8 bases between the two germline ends. Germline assignment: CDR1 KGHSH and CDR2 LQKENI. CDR3 length: 14 residues. The CDR3: CASSPLGATGELFF. CDR3 in DNA: TGTGCCAGCTCACCACTCGGGGCGACCGGGGAGCTGTTTTTT.

The rearrangement joins TRBV2 to TRBJ2-2; no firm D call. Germline V gives CDR1 SNHLY, CDR2 FYNNEI. The CDR3 totals 14 residues. The V gene lost 7 bases and the J gene lost 3 bases, with 12 bases spanning the gap. The CDR3, as DNA: TGTGCCAGCACCAGAGAAACTGACACCGGGGAGCTGTTTTTT. Protein sequence: CASTRETDTGELFF.

This rearrangement joins TRBV4-3 to TRBJ1-6; possibly TRBD1 for D (5 bases). This CDR3 is 15 amino acids long. CDR1 is LGHNA and CDR2 is YSLEER in the germline V gene. V was shortened by 1 base and J by 10 bases, with 14 bases between the two germline ends. The DNA for the CDR3 is TGCGCCAGCAGCCAAGTGGCCAGGGAGGGCTCACCCCTCCACTTT. Its protein is CASSQVAREGSPLHF.